The text below deals with one T cell receptor beta chain. This sample was taken from a study of blood T cell repertoires in COVID-19. At the level of the study: The origin of the acute and convalescent COVID-19 samples was the United States, Italy and Spain. From T cells, B-cell-depleted T cells, or PBMCs came the material, which was cDNA or gDNA.

As originally analysed: The assay estimated nucleated cells by amplifying reference gene primers. Libraries were prepared by immunoSEQ multiplex PCR; TCRdb keeps only in-frame clonotypes and omits some of them. Clone size and V and J calls were adopted from that table, with D and trimming inferred from the DNA. The data contain 200,000 to 300,000 clones, 84% of them singletons. The CDR3 has 17 residues. CDR1 SGHRS and CDR2 YFSETQ come from the germline V gene. The ends lost 4 bases at V and 6 bases at J; junction bases unmatched: 9. Sequencing was done on a sample of peripheral blood. The chain joins TRBV5-1 to TRBJ2-5, with TRBD2 matching over 16 bases. This clonotype was obtained from a man aged 50 or older with acute or convalescent COVID-19. In DNA form, the CDR3 reads TGCGCCAGCAGCGCGGCCGGGACTAGCGGGAGGGCGAAGACCCAGTACTTC. It translates to CASSAAGTSGRAKTQYF.